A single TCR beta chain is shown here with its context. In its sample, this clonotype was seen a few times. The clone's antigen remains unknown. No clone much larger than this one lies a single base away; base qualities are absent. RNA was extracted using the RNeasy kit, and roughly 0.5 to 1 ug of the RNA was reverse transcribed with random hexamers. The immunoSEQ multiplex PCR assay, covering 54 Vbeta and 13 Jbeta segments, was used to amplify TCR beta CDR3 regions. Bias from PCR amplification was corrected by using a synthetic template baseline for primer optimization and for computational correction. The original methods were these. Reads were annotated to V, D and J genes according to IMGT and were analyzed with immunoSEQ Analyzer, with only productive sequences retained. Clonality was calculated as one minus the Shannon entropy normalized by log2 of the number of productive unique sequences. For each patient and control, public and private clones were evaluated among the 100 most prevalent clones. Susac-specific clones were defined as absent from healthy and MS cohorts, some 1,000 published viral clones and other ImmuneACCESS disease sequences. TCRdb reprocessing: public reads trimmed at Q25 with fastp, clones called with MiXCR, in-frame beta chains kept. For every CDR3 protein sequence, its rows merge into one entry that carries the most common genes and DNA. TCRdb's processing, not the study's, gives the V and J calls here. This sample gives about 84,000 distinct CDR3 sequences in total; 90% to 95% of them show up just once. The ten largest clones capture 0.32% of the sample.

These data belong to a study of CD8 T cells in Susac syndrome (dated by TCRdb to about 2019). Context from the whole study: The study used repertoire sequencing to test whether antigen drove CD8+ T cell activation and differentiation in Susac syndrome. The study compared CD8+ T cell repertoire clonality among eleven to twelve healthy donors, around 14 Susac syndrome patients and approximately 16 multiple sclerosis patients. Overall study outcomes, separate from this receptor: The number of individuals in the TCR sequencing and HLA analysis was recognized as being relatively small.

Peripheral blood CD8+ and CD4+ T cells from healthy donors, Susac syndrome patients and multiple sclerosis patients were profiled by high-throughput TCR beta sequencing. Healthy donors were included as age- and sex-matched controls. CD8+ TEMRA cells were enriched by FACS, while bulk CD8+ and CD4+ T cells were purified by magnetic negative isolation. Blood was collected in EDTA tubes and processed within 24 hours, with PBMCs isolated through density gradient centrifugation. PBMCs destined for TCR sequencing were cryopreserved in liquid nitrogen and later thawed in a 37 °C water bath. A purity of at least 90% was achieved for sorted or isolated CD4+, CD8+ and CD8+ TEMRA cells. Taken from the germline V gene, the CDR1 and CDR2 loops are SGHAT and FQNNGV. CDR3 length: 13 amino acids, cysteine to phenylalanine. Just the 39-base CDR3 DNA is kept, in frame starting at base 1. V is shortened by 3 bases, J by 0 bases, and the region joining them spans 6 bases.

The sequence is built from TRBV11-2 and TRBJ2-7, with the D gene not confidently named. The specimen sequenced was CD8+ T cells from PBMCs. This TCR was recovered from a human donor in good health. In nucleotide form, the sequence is TGTGCCAGCAGCTTTAGTAGCTCCTACGAGCAGTACTTC. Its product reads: CASSFSSSYEQYF.